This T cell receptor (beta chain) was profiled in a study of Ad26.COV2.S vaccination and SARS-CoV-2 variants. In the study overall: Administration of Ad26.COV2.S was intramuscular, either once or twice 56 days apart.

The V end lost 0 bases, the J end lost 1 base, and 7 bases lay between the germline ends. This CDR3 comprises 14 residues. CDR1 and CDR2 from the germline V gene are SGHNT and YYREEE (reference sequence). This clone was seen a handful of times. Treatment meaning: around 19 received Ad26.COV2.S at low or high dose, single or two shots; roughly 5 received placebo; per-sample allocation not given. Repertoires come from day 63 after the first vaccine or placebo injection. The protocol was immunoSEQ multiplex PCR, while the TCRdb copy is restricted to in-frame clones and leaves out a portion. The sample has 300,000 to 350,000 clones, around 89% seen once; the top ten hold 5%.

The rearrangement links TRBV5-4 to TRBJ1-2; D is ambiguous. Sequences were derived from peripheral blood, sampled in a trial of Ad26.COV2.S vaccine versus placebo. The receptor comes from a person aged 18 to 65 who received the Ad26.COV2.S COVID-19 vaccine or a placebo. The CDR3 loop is CASSLVTVNYGYTF. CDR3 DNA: TGTGCCAGCAGCTTGGTTACCGTTAACTATGGCTACACCTTC.